Listed below are T cell receptor beta chains from one sample, sequenced in a study of cytomegalovirus exposure and HLA in healthy donors. Assay used: immunoSEQ multiplex PCR; TCRdb lists only in-frame clones, some missing. Among some 140,000 clones, about three quarters were seen once, and the ten largest hold roughly 1.3%. The sequenced sample was PBMCs. Receptor source: a male donor in good health and CMV-seropositive. Both conserved end residues are part of each CDR3.

cdr3_length: 14; v_call: TRBV10-3; cdr3_aa: CAISQRGGVYEQYF
cdr3_length: 16; v_call: TRBV7-9; cdr3_aa: CASSLGQGSRGTEAFF
cdr3_length: 13; v_call: TRBV27; cdr3_aa: CASSPPGGGGYTF
cdr3_length: 17; v_call: TRBV7-9; cdr3_aa: CASSPGLASSSTDTQYF
cdr3_length: 12; v_call: TRBV14; cdr3_aa: CASSQESGGAFF
cdr3_length: 14; v_call: TRBV9; cdr3_aa: CASSVVSGATEAFF
cdr3_length: 15; v_call: TRBV7-9; cdr3_aa: CASSFRGANNYGYTF
cdr3_length: 15; v_call: TRBV7-3; cdr3_aa: CASSSTGMSTGELFF
cdr3_length: 16; v_call: TRBV11-3; cdr3_aa: CASSQGTSGPYNEQFF
cdr3_length: 17; v_call: TRBV19; cdr3_aa: CASSRTSGYPSTDTQYF
cdr3_length: 16; v_call: TRBV28; cdr3_aa: CASRSETGGSSYEQYF
cdr3_length: 13; v_call: TRBV11-3; cdr3_aa: CASSFSAASEAFF
cdr3_length: 13; v_call: TRBV7-6; cdr3_aa: CASSLAGDQPQHF
cdr3_length: 19; v_call: TRBV27; cdr3_aa: CASSRALAGGPTSGETQYF
cdr3_length: 14; v_call: TRBV18; cdr3_aa: CASSPGTSSYEQYF
cdr3_length: 16; v_call: TRBV9; cdr3_aa: CASSVVNGASTDTQYF
cdr3_length: 15; v_call: TRBV15; cdr3_aa: CATSRGVGGSYGYTF
cdr3_length: 14; v_call: TRBV18; cdr3_aa: CASSTDRNTGELFF
cdr3_length: 14; v_call: TRBV28; cdr3_aa: CASSLGSRTYEQYF
cdr3_length: 16; v_call: TRBV6-5; cdr3_aa: CASSYSPGTATDTQYF
cdr3_length: 15; v_call: TRBV28; cdr3_aa: CASSLGDTKNYEQYF